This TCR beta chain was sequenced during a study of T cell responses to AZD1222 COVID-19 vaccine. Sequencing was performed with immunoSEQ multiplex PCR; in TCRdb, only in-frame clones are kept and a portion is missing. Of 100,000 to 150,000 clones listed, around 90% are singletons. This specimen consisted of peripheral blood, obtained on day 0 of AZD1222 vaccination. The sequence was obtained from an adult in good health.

The CDR3 region is CASTPGPGLRNEKLFF. Written as DNA, the CDR3 is TGCGCCAGCACCCCCGGGCCGGGGCTGAGGAATGAAAAACTGTTTTTT. J is TRBJ1-4 and V is TRBV5-1, with D perhaps TRBD1 (5 bases). The germline CDR1 and CDR2 sequences are SGHRS and YFSETQ. V was pared by 6 bases and J by 5 bases, with 20 bases between. CDR3 length: 16 residues.